Here is one TCR beta chain with its context. The sample comes from a study of blood T cell repertoires in COVID-19. Participant-given clinical history determined each cohort assignment. Among Cohort 3 donors, those recovered had two negative PCRs, clearance, or symptom resolution. Assay used: immunoSEQ multiplex PCR; TCRdb lists only in-frame clones, some missing. The sample lists some 400,000 clones; roughly 86% were seen once. Deletions cut 2 bases from V and 7 bases from J, with 12 bases between. This CDR3 contains 13 residues. The germline V gene encodes CDR1 SEHNR and CDR2 FQNEAQ (reference sequence).

The chain has TRBV7-9 and TRBJ2-7; the D gene is possibly TRBD1 (6 bases). The TCR was taken from a man aged 25-45 years who had recovered from COVID-19. Sequenced material: PBMCs or T cells enriched from blood (not recorded which). As DNA, the CDR3 is TGTGCCAGCAGCTTAAATGGGGGCTATGAGCAGTACTTC. It codes for CASSLNGGYEQYF. Together with reference TRBV7-9 and TRBJ2-7, the CDR3 gives the full variable domain: DTGVSQNPRHKITKRGQNVTFRCDPISEHNRLYWYRQTLGQGPEFLTYFQNEAQLEKSRLLSDRFSAERPKGSFSTLEIQRTEQGDSAMYLCASSLNGGYEQYFGPGTRLTVT.